This T cell receptor (beta chain) was profiled in a study of a mutant IDH1 vaccine in newly diagnosed glioma. Whole-study results and caveats: Any relationship between pseudoprogression and changes in top peripheral T cell clonotypes seemed absent.

Assay used: immunoSEQ multiplex PCR; TCRdb lists only in-frame clones, some missing. The sample lists approximately 39,000 clones; 75% to 85% were seen once. This clone has more than one count but fewer than ten. Its specificity is unknown. This sample includes further DNA sequences coding for the same CDR3. V shed 0 bases and J shed 0 bases, with 3 bases lying between them. The CDR3 consists of 15 residues. Germline loops: CDR1 MRHNA, CDR2 SNTAGT. Time point here: week 23, last vaccination. Vaccine doses each comprised 300 ug of mutant IDH1 20-mer peptide, with topical imiquimod. This TCR was sampled from a man in his forties with glioma. This specimen consisted of PBMCs, obtained from a glioma patient whose treatment included an IDH1 peptide vaccine. The chain joins TRBV6-4 to TRBJ2-6, with D hard to call. CDR3 residues: CASSDSSSGANVLTF. CDR3 nucleotide sequence: TGTGCCAGCAGTGACTCGAGCTCTGGGGCCAACGTCCTGACTTTC.